This TCR beta chain was identified in a study of shared clonotypes between healthy human individuals. When replicate PCRs were run on unsorted PBMC, they used roughly 280 ng DNA, approximately 33,000 T cell genomes. Original handling: ImmunoSEQ sequences covered only the junction and lacked quality scores; filtering therefore differed. Clones were sequenced by immunoSEQ multiplex PCR, and TCRdb holds only the in-frame ones, with some missing. V and J calls and clone size are as listed in that table; D and trimming were resolved from the DNA. Found here are under 600,000 clones, over 60% of them singletons; the top ten hold around 12%. This CDR3 region has 15 residues. The V end lost 0 bases, the J end lost 1 base, and 8 bases lay between the germline ends. The germline V gene encodes CDR1 SGHDN and CDR2 FVKESK.

The sample was PBMCs. The rearrangement uses TRBV14 and TRBJ2-3; TRBD1 is a possible D gene (6 bases). The sequence was collected from a woman in her thirties or forties in good health. Some clones in this sample may be carry-over from other donors' samples. The CDR3 nucleotides read TGTGCCAGCAGCCAAGATTGGGGGCGCACAGATACGCAGTATTTT. Translation: CASSQDWGRTDTQYF.